A selection of T cell receptor beta chains follows, all from one sample in a study of shared clonotypes between healthy human individuals. Assay used: immunoSEQ multiplex PCR; TCRdb lists only in-frame clones, some missing. This sample has over a million clones; roughly 70% occur once, and the top ten carry over 1.3%. The sample taken for sequencing was memory CD4+ T cells sorted from blood. The receptors were sampled from a man aged 18 to 29 in good health. The CDR3 runs from the conserved cysteine through the conserved F or W. Fields, in order: J gene, CDR3 length, V gene, D gene, clone size, CDR3 DNA, CDR3 protein. The D gene is left open where the match is weak. The size of a clone is reported for some rows only, either as once, few or many, or as a class for expanded clones.

TRBJ2-6	17	TRBV6-1	TRBD1	.	TGTGCCAGCAGTCAAGGGACAGTTAACTCTGGGGCCAACGTCCTGACTTTC	CASSQGTVNSGANVLTF
TRBJ2-3	12	TRBV29-1	.	.	TGCAGCGTTGAAGAACACACAGATACGCAGTATTTT	CSVEEHTDTQYF
TRBJ2-7	11	TRBV28	TRBD2	.	TGCGCCACCGGGGGGGTCTACGAGCAGTACTTC	CATGGVYEQYF
TRBJ1-6	15	TRBV18	TRBD1	.	TGTGCCAGCTCACCAAACAGGGGGCAGAATTCACCCCTCCACTTT	CASSPNRGQNSPLHF
TRBJ2-3	15	TRBV12-5	.	.	TGTGCTAGTGGTGGTAGCCGGGGACTCACAGATACGCAGTATTTT	CASGGSRGLTDTQYF
TRBJ2-5	14	TRBV5-6	.	few	TGTGCCAGCAGCCACGACAGGTTTCAAGAGACCCAGTACTTC	CASSHDRFQETQYF
TRBJ2-5	14	TRBV7-9	.	once	TGTGCCAGCAGCTCGACATTAGCGCGAGAGACCCAGTACTTC	CASSSTLARETQYF
TRBJ2-3	15	TRBV11-2	.	.	TGTGCCAGCAGCTCATCGTGGACCAGCACAGATACGCAGTATTTT	CASSSSWTSTDTQYF
TRBJ1-1	11	TRBV29-1	.	.	TGCAGCGCTCACCAGGGGACTGAAGCTTTCTTT	CSAHQGTEAFF
TRBJ1-2	13	TRBV6-5	.	few	TGTGCCAGCAGTGTACAGGGCTGGAGTGGCTACACCTTC	CASSVQGWSGYTF
TRBJ2-2	15	TRBV5-1	TRBD1	.	TGCGCCAGCAGCTGGGGACAGGGCGCCACCGGGGAGCTGTTTTTT	CASSWGQGATGELFF
TRBJ1-5	16	TRBV19	TRBD1	.	TGTGCCACCACTCTTACGGGCAGGGGGGAAAATCAGCCCCAGCATTTT	CATTLTGRGENQPQHF
TRBJ2-7	14	TRBV30	TRBD1	.	TGTGCCTGGAAAGCCCGGGACAGGGGCTACGAGCAGTACTTC	CAWKARDRGYEQYF
TRBJ2-2	17	TRBV4-1	TRBD2	.	TGCGCCAGCAGCCAGTATCGGACTAGCGGGAACACCGGGGAGCTGTTTTTT	CASSQYRTSGNTGELFF
TRBJ2-3	16	TRBV10-3	TRBD2	.	TGTGCCATCAGTCCTGTGGTGGGGGGGACCACAGATACGCAGTATTTT	CAISPVVGGTTDTQYF
TRBJ2-1	17	TRBV7-9	.	.	TGTGCCAGCAGCTTAGCGCGAGGGGTTGTTGAGCGGAAACAGCAGTTCTTC	CASSLARGVVERKQQFF
TRBJ1-2	15	TRBV9	.	.	TGTGCCAGCAGCGCTCTCGACACCTTGGGCTATGGCTACACCTTC	CASSALDTLGYGYTF
TRBJ2-4	12	TRBV6-5	TRBD2	few	TGTGCCAGCAGTGAGACTAGCGGGAGAGAGTACTTC	CASSETSGREYF
TRBJ2-2	12	TRBV11-2	.	.	TGTGCCAGCAGCTTAACTGGGGGGGAGCTGTTTTTT	CASSLTGGELFF
TRBJ2-7	18	TRBV27	TRBD2	.	TGTGCCAGCAGCCCAACCAGCAGATGGCGGGGGGGCTCCTACGAGCAGTACTTC	CASSPTSRWRGGSYEQYF
TRBJ2-2	18	TRBV14	TRBD1	.	TGTGCCAGCAGCCAAGGTCCCTGGACAGGAGAGAACACCGGGGAGCTGTTTTTT	CASSQGPWTGENTGELFF
TRBJ1-2	14	TRBV5-1	.	.	TGCGCCAGCAGCTGGGGACACCTGTACTATGGCTACACCTTC	CASSWGHLYYGYTF
TRBJ1-1	15	TRBV7-2	.	.	TGTGCCAGCAGCTTAGCCTTCGGAGTTAACACTGAAGCTTTCTTT	CASSLAFGVNTEAFF
TRBJ1-1	14	TRBV5-1	.	.	TGCGCCAGCAGCTTTGCGTTGGGGGACACTGAAGCTTTCTTT	CASSFALGDTEAFF
TRBJ1-1	13	TRBV6-5	.	.	TGTGCCAGCAGTCGGACGAAGAACACTGAAGCTTTCTTT	CASSRTKNTEAFF
TRBJ1-2	15	TRBV15	.	.	TGTGCCACCAGATTTGTGGAGACGGTAGGCTATGGCTACACCTTC	CATRFVETVGYGYTF
TRBJ1-4	16	TRBV7-8	TRBD1	.	TGTGCCAGCAGCCCTTGGGACAGGGGATCTAATGAAAAACTGTTTTTT	CASSPWDRGSNEKLFF
TRBJ1-2	15	TRBV25-1	.	.	TGTGCCAGCAGTGCCTCCCGACAGGCGCCTTATGGCTACACCTTC	CASSASRQAPYGYTF
TRBJ1-5	17	TRBV5-1	.	.	TGCGCCAGCTCCCTCCGCCGGCCCAGGGGACGCAATCAGCCCCAGCATTTT	CASSLRRPRGRNQPQHF
TRBJ2-5	16	TRBV28	.	.	TGTGCCAGCACAAGGGCGCATGCGGGGCGGCTGGAGACCCAGTACTTC	CASTRAHAGRLETQYF
TRBJ1-2	13	TRBV18	.	many	TGTGCCAGCTCACCGGAAGCTTTGGATGGCTACACCTTC	CASSPEALDGYTF
TRBJ1-5	14	TRBV28	.	once	TGTGCCAGCAGTTTAATTTTGCAGAATCAGCCCCAGCATTTT	CASSLILQNQPQHF
TRBJ2-7	11	TRBV30	TRBD2	.	TGTGCCTCGGGACTAGGAGACGAGCAGTACTTC	CASGLGDEQYF
TRBJ1-2	12	TRBV2	.	.	TGTGCCAGCAGGGAACAGGGAAATGGCTACACCTTC	CASREQGNGYTF
TRBJ2-7	12	TRBV14	.	.	TGTGCCAGCAGCCAAGTCAGCTACGAGCAGTACTTC	CASSQVSYEQYF
TRBJ2-5	12	TRBV30	TRBD2	.	TGTGCCTGGGGGACTAGTAGGGAGACCCAGTACTTC	CAWGTSRETQYF
TRBJ2-3	15	TRBV7-9	TRBD2	.	TGTGCCAGCAGCCCCCAGCGGGGGGGCACAGATACGCAGTATTTT	CASSPQRGGTDTQYF
TRBJ2-4	19	TRBV19	TRBD1	.	TGTGCCAGTAGTGTACAGACGGGACAGGCCGTACAGTCCAAAAACATTCAGTACTTC	CASSVQTGQAVQSKNIQYF
TRBJ1-6	12	TRBV6-5	TRBD1	.	TGTGCCAGCAGTGATCAGGGGGCACCCCTCCACTTT	CASSDQGAPLHF
TRBJ1-1	14	TRBV28	.	.	TGTGCCAGCAGATCACAGGGTTCCATCACTGAAGCTTTCTTT	CASRSQGSITEAFF
TRBJ2-1	12	TRBV2	.	.	TGTGCCAGCAGTCGTAATGACAATGAGCAGTTCTTC	CASSRNDNEQFF
TRBJ2-7	11	TRBV6-5	.	.	TGTGCCAGCTCTAAGGGGAACGAGCAGTACTTC	CASSKGNEQYF
TRBJ2-1	14	TRBV5-1	.	.	TGCGCCAGCAGCTTGGGTAGTAGCGTTAATGAGCAGTTCTTC	CASSLGSSVNEQFF
TRBJ1-2	13	TRBV6-6	.	.	TGTGCCAGCAACCCCCGAAGGGATCTTGGCTACACCTTC	CASNPRRDLGYTF
TRBJ1-3	14	TRBV10-3	.	.	TGTGCCATCAGTGGTACGGTTTCTGGAAACACCATATATTTT	CAISGTVSGNTIYF